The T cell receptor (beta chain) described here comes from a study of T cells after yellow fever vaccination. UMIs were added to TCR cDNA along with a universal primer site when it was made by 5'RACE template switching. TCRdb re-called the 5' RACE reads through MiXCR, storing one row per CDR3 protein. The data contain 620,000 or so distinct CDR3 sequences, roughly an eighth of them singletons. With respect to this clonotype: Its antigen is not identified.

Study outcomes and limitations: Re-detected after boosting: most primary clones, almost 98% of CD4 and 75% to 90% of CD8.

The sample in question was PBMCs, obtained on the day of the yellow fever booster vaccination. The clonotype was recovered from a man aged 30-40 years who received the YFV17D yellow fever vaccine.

The CDR3 loop reads CASSQASGEETQYF. The CDR3, as DNA: TGCGCCAGCAGCCAAGCATCCGGGGAGGAGACCCAGTACTTC. The J gene is TRBJ2-5, the V gene TRBV4-1; TRBD2 might be the D (5 bases). V was pared by 1 base and J by 5 bases, with 11 bases between. In germline, CDR1 is MGHRA, CDR2 YSYEKL. This CDR3 contains 14 residues.